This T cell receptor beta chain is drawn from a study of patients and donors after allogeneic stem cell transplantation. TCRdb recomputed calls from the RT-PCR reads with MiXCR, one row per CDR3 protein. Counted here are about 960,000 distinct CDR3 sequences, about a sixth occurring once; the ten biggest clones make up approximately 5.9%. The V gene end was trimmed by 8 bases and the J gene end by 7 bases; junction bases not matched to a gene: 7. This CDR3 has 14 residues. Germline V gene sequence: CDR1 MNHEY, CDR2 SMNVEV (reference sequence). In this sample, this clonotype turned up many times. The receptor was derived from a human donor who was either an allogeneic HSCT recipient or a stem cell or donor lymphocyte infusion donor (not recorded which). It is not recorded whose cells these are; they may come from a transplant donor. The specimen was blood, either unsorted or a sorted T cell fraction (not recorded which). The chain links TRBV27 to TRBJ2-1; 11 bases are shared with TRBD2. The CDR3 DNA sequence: TGTGCCAGCTGGCTAGCGGGAGGAGGAAATGAGCAGTTCTTC. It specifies CASWLAGGGNEQFF.